A single sample gave rise to the 23 T cell receptor beta chains below, sequenced in a study of blood T cell repertoires in COVID-19. Generated by immunoSEQ multiplex PCR, the TCRdb table keeps only in-frame clones and is missing some. The sample holds fewer than 95,000 clones, roughly four fifths seen once. The sample comprised peripheral blood. Source of these receptors: a human donor in a cohort sampled during active COVID-19.

This clone occurred a few times. V usage is TRBV19 and J usage is TRBJ1-6; D is unclear. Germline CDR1 LNHDA, CDR2 SQIVND (reference sequence). Between the trimmed V and J ends, which lost 4 bases and 4 bases, there was a span of 14 bases. CDR3 length: 16 amino acids. CDR3 nucleotide sequence: TGTGCCAGTAGTACAGGCCTGACTAGATATAATTCACCCCTCCACTTT. Residues: CASSTGLTRYNSPLHF.

The chain recombines TRBV5-1 with TRBJ1-3, with D hard to call. CDR3 size: 15 residues. Germline CDR1 reads SGHRS; CDR2 reads YFSETQ. V was cut by 7 bases and J by 1 base, with 15 bases left in between. CDR3 loop: CASQRTSGSGNTIYF. CDR3 coding DNA: TGCGCCAGCCAGAGAACAAGCGGATCTGGAAACACCATATATTTT. The whole variable domain, remainder taken from reference TRBV5-1 and TRBJ1-3, is KAGVTQTPRYLIKTRGQQVTLSCSPISGHRSVSWYQQTPGQGLQFLFEYFSETQRNKGNFPGRFSGRQFSNSRSEMNVSTLELGDSALYLCASQRTSGSGNTIYFGEGSWLTVV.

The chain has TRBV12-5 and TRBJ2-3; possibly TRBD1 for D (5 bases). Germline V gives CDR1 LGHNT, CDR2 FRNRAP. The CDR3 contains 13 residues. The V end lost 7 bases, the J end lost 3 bases, and 11 bases lay between the germline ends. The CDR3 sequence is CASASGATDTQYF. The CDR3 region has the DNA TGTGCTAGTGCTTCTGGGGCTACAGATACGCAGTATTTT.

In this sample, this clone turned up a few times. J is TRBJ2-7 and V is TRBV7-3; a possible D gene is TRBD1 (5 bases). The V gene's germline CDR1 is SGHTA and CDR2 FQGTGA. This CDR3 comprises 13 residues. With 5 bases removed from V and 4 bases from J, the gap between germline ends came to 12 bases. CDR3 in DNA: TGTGCCAGCAGCCCGTCCAGGGATTACGAGCAGTACTTC. It yields the protein CASSPSRDYEQYF.

The chain employs TRBV5-1 and TRBJ1-3, with D hard to call. This CDR3 contains 13 residues. Germline V gives CDR1 SGHRS, CDR2 YFSETQ. Trimming shortened V by 4 bases and J by 4 bases, and 9 bases separated the two germline ends. In DNA, the CDR3 is TGCGCCAGCAGCACGGAGCAAGGAAACACCATATATTTT. This sequence encodes CASSTEQGNTIYF.

This clone was picked up a small number of times. In DNA, the CDR3 is TGTGCCAGTAGTATAGATCGGGGACAGAGCGGCTACACCTTC. Its protein is CASSIDRGQSGYTF. The V gene is TRBV19, the J gene TRBJ1-2; 7 bases align to TRBD1. J lost 8 bases, V lost 0 bases, and 6 bases had no gene match. The CDR3 runs 14 residues. Germline values: CDR1 LNHDA, CDR2 SQIVND (reference sequence).

This clone appeared once. The chain combines TRBV19 with TRBJ1-5; D may be TRBD1 (6 bases). Trimming removed 4 bases at V and 2 bases at J, with 18 bases between. The CDR3 has 17 residues. Germline V gene data show CDR1 as LNHDA and CDR2 as SQIVND (reference sequence). The CDR3 reads CASSSDTTGHGNQPQHF. In DNA form, the CDR3 reads TGTGCCAGTAGTAGTGATACTACGGGACATGGCAATCAGCCCCAGCATTTT.

This clone is a singleton in its sample. The V gene is TRBV9, the J gene TRBJ2-5; no clear D gene. Trimming cost V 0 bases and J 1 base, with 10 bases left between them. Germline loops: CDR1 SGDLS, CDR2 YYNGEE. The CDR3 runs to 15 residues. This CDR3 reads CASSVGSIPQETQYF. The CDR3 region has the DNA TGTGCCAGCAGCGTAGGTTCTATACCCCAAGAGACCCAGTACTTC.

The rearrangement joins TRBV6-5 to TRBJ2-1, with a tentative D call TRBD2 (7 bases). Germline CDR1 reads MNHEY; CDR2 reads SVGAGI. V was clipped by 6 bases and J by 5 bases, with 14 bases between them. There are 14 residues in the CDR3. The CDR3, as DNA: TGTGCCAGCAGCAACCGGGGGGACAACAATGAGCAGTTCTTC. This gives the protein CASSNRGDNNEQFF.

The chain links TRBV5-1 to TRBJ1-6; no firm D call. CDR3 length: 15 residues. V lost 4 bases, J lost 8 bases, and 16 bases lay in between. The germline V gene encodes CDR1 SGHRS and CDR2 YFSETQ. In DNA, the CDR3 is TGCGCCAGCAGCCCCGGCCCGGGGTTTGATTCACCCCTCCACTTT. Translating it yields CASSPGPGFDSPLHF. The entire variable domain, with the rest obtained from reference TRBV5-1 and TRBJ1-6, is as follows: KAGVTQTPRYLIKTRGQQVTLSCSPISGHRSVSWYQQTPGQGLQFLFEYFSETQRNKGNFPGRFSGRQFSNSRSEMNVSTLELGDSALYLCASSPGPGFDSPLHFGNGTRLTVT.

A single count supports this clone. The chain has TRBV5-1 and TRBJ2-7; TRBD1 agrees at 8 bases. The germline V gene has CDR1 SGHRS and CDR2 YFSETQ. Germline trimming cut 4 bases from V and 0 bases from J; bases unmatched to any gene: 6. The CDR3 runs 15 residues. The DNA for the CDR3 is TGCGCCAGCAGCCTGAGGACAGGGTACTCCTACGAGCAGTACTTC. Residues: CASSLRTGYSYEQYF.

The gene calls are TRBV5-4 and TRBJ2-7, with D perhaps TRBD2 (6 bases). CDR3 length equals 14 residues. Germline lookup yields CDR1 SGHNT and CDR2 YYREEE (reference sequence). The V end was cut by 5 bases, the J end by 12 bases, with 24 bases between. The CDR3 nucleotides read TGTGCCAGCAGTTTATGGGCCTCGGGGGTCGGCGGGTACTTC. Its translation is CASSLWASGVGGYF. The variable domain in full, completed from reference TRBV5-4 and TRBJ2-7, reads ETGVTQSPTHLIKTRGQQVTLRCSSQSGHNTVSWYQQALGQGPQFIFQYYREEENGRGNFPPRFSGLQFPNYSSELNVNALELDDSALYLCASSLWASGVGGYFGPGTRLTVT.

The chain carries TRBV6-5 and TRBJ2-1; the D is unclear. CDR1 is MNHEY, CDR2 SVGAGI, per germline. The CDR3 is 16 amino acids. Trimming stripped 4 bases from V and 3 bases from J, with 16 bases between. This chain's CDR3 is CASSSHNPQHYNEQFF. CDR3 nucleotides: TGTGCCAGCAGTTCACACAACCCTCAACACTACAATGAGCAGTTCTTC.

The chain joins TRBV2 to TRBJ2-7; 9 bases are shared with TRBD1. CDR1 and CDR2 from the germline V gene are SNHLY and FYNNEI. The V segment lost 6 bases and the J segment 2 bases; nucleotides outside the gene matches: 8. The CDR3 is 15 residues long. The CDR3 region is CASSGPGTGTYEQYF. The CDR3 DNA sequence: TGTGCCAGCAGCGGGCCCGGGACAGGGACCTACGAGCAGTACTTC.

A single count supports this clone. The genes are TRBV7-6 and TRBJ1-3; no clear D. The CDR3 has 15 amino acids. CDR1 and CDR2 (germline): SGHVS, FNYEAQ. With 4 bases removed from V and 0 bases from J, the gap between germline ends came to 10 bases. The CDR3 DNA follows: TGTGCCAGCAGCTCTCAGGCTCTCTCTGGAAACACCATATATTTT. It codes for CASSSQALSGNTIYF.

V and J are TRBV19 and TRBJ2-1, with 7 positions matching TRBD2. Trimming cost V 7 bases and J 4 bases; bases outside gene matches: 10. The V gene's germline CDR1 is LNHDA and CDR2 SQIVND (reference sequence). This CDR3 is 15 amino acids long. CDR3 DNA: TGTGCCAGTATGAATCCGGGGGGACTGTACAATGAGCAGTTCTTC. Its translation: CASMNPGGLYNEQFF.

The chain is built from TRBV24-1 and TRBJ2-1; TRBD1 aligns across 9 bases. Germline CDR1 reads KGHDR; CDR2 reads SFDVKD. J gave up 9 bases and V 1 base, and 9 bases lay outside the gene matches. The CDR3 sequence is 16 residues long. The CDR3 here is CATSDLRGDRVSEQFF. The CDR3 nucleotides are TGTGCCACCAGTGATTTACGCGGGGACAGGGTTTCTGAGCAGTTCTTC.

The rearrangement links TRBV11-1 to TRBJ2-3; 7 nucleotides line up with TRBD2. This CDR3 comprises 16 residues. Trimming cost V 4 bases and J 1 base; bases outside gene matches: 8. Germline CDR1 SGHAT, CDR2 FQDESV (reference sequence). DNA of the CDR3: TGTGCCAGCAGCTCCCCTCTGGGGGGGGGCACAGATACGCAGTATTTT. Translating gives CASSSPLGGGTDTQYF.

Turning to this clone: The same CDR3 arises from other DNA sequences in this sample as well. This chain joins TRBV18 and TRBJ2-1; 9 bases map to TRBD2. The V segment lost 3 bases and the J segment 0 bases; nucleotides outside the gene matches: 0. The germline V gene has CDR1 KGHSH and CDR2 LQKENI. CDR3 length: 15 amino acids. The CDR3 protein is CASSPRGGSYNEQFF. The CDR3 nucleotides are TGTGCCAGCTCACCGCGGGGGGGCTCCTACAATGAGCAGTTCTTC.

The gene calls are TRBV5-5 and TRBJ1-2; the D gene is possibly TRBD1 (6 bases). V lost 4 bases and J lost 6, with 22 bases in between. CDR3 length: 16 amino acids. CDR1 and CDR2 (germline): SGHKS, YYEKEE (reference sequence). CDR3: CASSLNSGTNRDGYTF. For the CDR3, the DNA is TGTGCCAGCAGCCTCAACTCCGGGACAAATAGGGATGGCTACACCTTC. The full variable domain, its missing parts supplied by reference TRBV5-5 and TRBJ1-2, is DAGVTQSPTHLIKTRGQQVTLRCSPISGHKSVSWYQQVLGQGPQFIFQYYEKEERGRGNFPDRFSARQFPNYSSELNVNALLLGDSALYLCASSLNSGTNRDGYTFGSGTRLTVV.

The V call is TRBV5-4, the J call TRBJ1-1; possible D gene TRBD1, 6 bases. Germline V gene data show CDR1 as SGHNT and CDR2 as YYREEE (reference sequence). The length of the CDR3 is 15 residues. Deletions cut 5 bases from V and 1 base from J, with 15 bases between. As DNA, the CDR3 is TGTGCCAGCAGATCCGGAAGGGGGACGAACACTGAAGCTTTCTTT. Amino acids: CASRSGRGTNTEAFF.

The chain joins TRBV3-1 (or the pseudogene TRBV3-2) to TRBJ2-7; D is ambiguous. Germline values: CDR1 LGHDT, CDR2 YNNKEL (reference sequence). The CDR3 spans 12 residues. Trimming pared 1 base from V and 6 bases from J, leaving 7 bases between. CDR3 loop: CASSQASGEQYF. CDR3 sequence (DNA): TGTGCCAGCAGCCAAGCTTCCGGCGAGCAGTACTTC.

V is TRBV9 and J is TRBJ1-6, with 9 bases identical to TRBD1. V dropped 3 bases and J dropped 7; count of bases not matched to a gene: 5. Germline-derived CDR1 and CDR2 are SGDLS and YYNGEE. The CDR3 loop spans 15 amino acids. The CDR3 DNA reads TGTGCCAGCAGCGCAAACAGGGGGCAGAATTCACCCCTCCACTTT. Amino acids: CASSANRGQNSPLHF. Supplemented by reference TRBV9 and TRBJ1-6, the full variable domain reads DSGVTQTPKHLITATGQRVTLRCSPRSGDLSVYWYQQSLDQGLQFLIQYYNGEERAKGNILERFSAQQFPDLHSELNLSSLELGDSALYFCASSANRGQNSPLHFGNGTRLTVT.